The clone carrying this T cell receptor (beta chain) was detected only a few times. The CDR3 covers 13 residues. Germline-derived CDR1 and CDR2 are DFQATT and SNEGSKA (reference sequence). V dropped 2 bases and J dropped 6 bases, with 11 bases sitting between them. This record comes from a study of T-cell reconstitution after alpha-beta-depleted transplantation in children. Preparation of the TCRbeta library used unique molecular identifiers. A single record per CDR3 protein comes from TCRdb applying MiXCR to the PCR reads. The sample contains under 450,000 distinct CDR3 sequences, 13% of which appear only once.

This TCR came from a human donor who donated a stem cell graft to a child with Fanconi anemia. The source was PBMCs, collected from the stem cell graft. V and J are TRBV20-1 and TRBJ1-3; D is possibly TRBD1 (6 bases). CDR3: CSARRTEENTIYF. The CDR3 DNA is TGCAGTGCTAGACGGACAGAGGAAAACACCATATATTTT.